The 7 T cell receptor beta chains below come from one sample, sequenced in a study of blood T cell repertoires in COVID-19. This table comes from immunoSEQ multiplex PCR, and its TCRdb copy is limited to in-frame clones, with some not included. The sample contains 300,000 to 400,000 clones, almost 90% of which appear only once. Sequencing was carried out using peripheral blood. The receptors stem from a woman in her 30s with COVID-19, enrolled during active disease.

The V and J genes are TRBV15 and TRBJ2-3; D remains unclear. Trimming took off 3 bases at V and 5 bases at J, with 6 bases between the two ends. This CDR3 has 12 residues. The V gene's germline CDR1 is LNHNV and CDR2 YYDKDF (reference sequence). CDR3 sequence: CATSRVGDTQYF. Written as DNA, the CDR3 is TGTGCCACCAGCAGGGTCGGAGATACGCAGTATTTT.

The chain couples TRBV27 to TRBJ1-1, with 11 bases that match TRBD1. Germline CDR1 is MNHEY and CDR2 is SMNVEV (reference sequence). V dropped 5 bases and J dropped 0; count of bases not matched to a gene: 5. This CDR3 has 16 residues. The CDR3 is CASSLGQGALNTEAFF. The CDR3 coding sequence is TGTGCCAGCAGTCTCGGACAGGGGGCCCTGAACACTGAAGCTTTCTTT.

The genes are TRBV9 and TRBJ1-3, with D tentatively TRBD1 (5 bases). This CDR3 has 14 residues. Between the trimmed V and J ends, which lost 7 bases and 2 bases, there was a span of 13 bases. The germline V gene encodes CDR1 SGDLS and CDR2 YYNGEE. The chain's CDR3 is CASGGTLPGNTIYF. The CDR3 nucleotides read TGTGCCAGCGGGGGGACGCTGCCTGGAAACACCATATATTTT.

The J gene is TRBJ1-1, the V gene TRBV28, with TRBD1 matching over 7 bases. The V gene end was trimmed by 6 bases and the J gene end by 2 bases; junction bases not matched to a gene: 12. This CDR3 contains 16 residues. The germline V gene encodes CDR1 MDHEN and CDR2 SYDVKM. This chain's CDR3 is CASRSGGYLPNTEAFF. The CDR3 DNA is TGTGCCAGCAGGTCAGGGGGTTACCTGCCTAACACTGAAGCTTTCTTT.

In this sample, this clone turned up once. V and J are TRBV10-1 and TRBJ2-1; TRBD1 matches 8 bases. In germline, CDR1 is WNHNN, CDR2 SYGVQD (reference sequence). The CDR3 sequence is 17 residues long. Unmatched junction bases numbered 14, after V lost 3 bases and J lost 7 bases. The CDR3 coding sequence is TGCGCCAGCAGTGATCTCGTCGGACAGGGTTATGCGAATGAGCAGTTCTTC. Translated: CASSDLVGQGYANEQFF.

The chain is built from TRBV5-4 and TRBJ2-7; 9 nucleotides match TRBD1. Germline CDR1 reads SGHNT; CDR2 reads YYREEE (reference sequence). V dropped 7 bases and J dropped 5; count of bases not matched to a gene: 13. This CDR3 spans 15 amino acids. The CDR3 coding sequence is TGTGCCAGCCGAACCTTCGGGACAGGGAACCACGAGCAGTACTTC. Encoded protein: CASRTFGTGNHEQYF.

The chain is built from TRBV3-1 (or the pseudogene TRBV3-2) and TRBJ1-1; D perhaps matches TRBD1 (6 bases). V lost 3 bases to trimming and J lost 5 bases, with 16 bases between them. This CDR3 is built from 15 residues. Per germline, CDR1 LGHDT and CDR2 YNNKEL (reference sequence). The chain's CDR3 is CASSQDPGQVTEAFF. For the CDR3, the DNA is TGTGCCAGCAGCCAGGATCCGGGACAAGTAACTGAAGCTTTCTTT.